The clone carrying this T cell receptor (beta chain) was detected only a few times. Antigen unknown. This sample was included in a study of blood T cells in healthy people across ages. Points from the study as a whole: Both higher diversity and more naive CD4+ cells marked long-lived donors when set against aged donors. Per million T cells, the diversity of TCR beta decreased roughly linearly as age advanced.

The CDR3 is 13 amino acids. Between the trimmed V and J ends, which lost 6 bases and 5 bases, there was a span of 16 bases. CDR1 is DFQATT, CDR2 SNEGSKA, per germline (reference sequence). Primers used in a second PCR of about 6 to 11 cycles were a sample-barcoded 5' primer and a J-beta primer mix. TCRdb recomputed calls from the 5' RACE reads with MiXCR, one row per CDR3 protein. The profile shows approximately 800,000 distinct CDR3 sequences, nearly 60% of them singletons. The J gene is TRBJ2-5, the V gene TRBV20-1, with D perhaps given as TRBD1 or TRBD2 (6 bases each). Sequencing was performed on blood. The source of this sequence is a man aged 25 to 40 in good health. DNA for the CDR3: TGCAGTGCCCGAAAGGGGGGACATGAGACCCAGTACTTC. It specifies CSARKGGHETQYF.